The clone carrying this T cell receptor beta chain was seen a handful of times. This sample was included in a study of cytomegalovirus exposure and HLA in healthy donors. V was clipped by 0 bases and J by 3 bases, with 9 bases between them. CDR1 SGHVS and CDR2 FNYEAQ come from the germline V gene. CDR3 length: 15 amino acids. PCR amplification relied on 60 Vbeta primers (plus 13 Jbeta primers). Profiling relied on immunoSEQ multiplex PCR, and the TCRdb table lists in-frame clones only, not all of them. The sample contains 100,000 to 150,000 clones, 80% to 90% of which appear only once. Input material: PBMCs. The receptor was derived from a woman between 18 and 29 years old in good health and CMV-seropositive. J is TRBJ1-3 and V is TRBV7-6, with unresolved D. The CDR3 DNA follows: TGTGCCAGCAGCTTAGCTCGGGGTCTTGGAAACACCATATATTTT. It is translated as CASSLARGLGNTIYF.